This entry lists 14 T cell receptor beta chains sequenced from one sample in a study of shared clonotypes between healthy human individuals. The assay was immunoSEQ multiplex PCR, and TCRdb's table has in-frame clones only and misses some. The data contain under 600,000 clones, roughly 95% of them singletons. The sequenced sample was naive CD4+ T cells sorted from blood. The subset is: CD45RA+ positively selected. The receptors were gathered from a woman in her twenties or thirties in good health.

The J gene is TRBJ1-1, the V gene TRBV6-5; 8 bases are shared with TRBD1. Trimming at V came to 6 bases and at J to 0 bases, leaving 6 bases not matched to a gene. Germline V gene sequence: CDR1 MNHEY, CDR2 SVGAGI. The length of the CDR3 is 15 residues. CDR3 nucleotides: TGTGCCAGCAGGGGCGGGACAGGCCTGAACACTGAAGCTTTCTTT. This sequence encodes CASRGGTGLNTEAFF.

As DNA, the CDR3 is TGTGCCAGTAGTTGGGTAAGGGGCATTGGGGAGCAGTACTTC. The encoded protein is CASSWVRGIGEQYF. This sequence joins TRBV19 and TRBJ2-7; D perhaps matches TRBD1 (5 bases). Trimming shortened V by 5 bases and J by 7 bases, and 18 bases separated the two germline ends. The CDR3 is made up of 14 amino acids. Germline V gives CDR1 LNHDA, CDR2 SQIVND (reference sequence).

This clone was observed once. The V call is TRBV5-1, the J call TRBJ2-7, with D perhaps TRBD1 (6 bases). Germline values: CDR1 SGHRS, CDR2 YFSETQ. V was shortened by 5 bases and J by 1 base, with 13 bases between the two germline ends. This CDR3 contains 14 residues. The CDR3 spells CASRLLDSSYEQYF. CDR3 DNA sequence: TGCGCCAGCAGATTGCTGGACAGTTCCTACGAGCAGTACTTC. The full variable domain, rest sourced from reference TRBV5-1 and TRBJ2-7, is KAGVTQTPRYLIKTRGQQVTLSCSPISGHRSVSWYQQTPGQGLQFLFEYFSETQRNKGNFPGRFSGRQFSNSRSEMNVSTLELGDSALYLCASRLLDSSYEQYFGPGTRLTVT.

The CDR3 DNA reads as TGTGCCAGCAGCTTCGGACTACCCGAAGGTAATGAGCAGTTCTTC. Its protein product is CASSFGLPEGNEQFF. The chain has TRBV5-6 and TRBJ2-1; the D gene is possibly TRBD2 (6 bases). V gave up 2 bases and J gave up 7 bases, with 16 bases separating them. Germline V gene lookup returns CDR1 SGHDT and CDR2 YYEEEE. This CDR3 has 15 residues.

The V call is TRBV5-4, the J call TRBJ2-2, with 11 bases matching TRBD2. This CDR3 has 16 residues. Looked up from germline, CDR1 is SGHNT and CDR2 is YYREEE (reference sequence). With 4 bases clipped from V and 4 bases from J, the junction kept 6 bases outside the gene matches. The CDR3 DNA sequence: TGTGCCAGCAGCACGGGACTAGCGGAGATCACCGGGGAGCTGTTTTTT. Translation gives CASSTGLAEITGELFF.

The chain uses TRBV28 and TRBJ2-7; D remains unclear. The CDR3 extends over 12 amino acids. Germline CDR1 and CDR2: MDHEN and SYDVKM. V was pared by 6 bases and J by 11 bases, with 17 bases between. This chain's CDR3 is CASSPRQRLKYF. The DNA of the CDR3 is TGTGCCAGCAGCCCACGTCAAAGACTGAAGTACTTC.

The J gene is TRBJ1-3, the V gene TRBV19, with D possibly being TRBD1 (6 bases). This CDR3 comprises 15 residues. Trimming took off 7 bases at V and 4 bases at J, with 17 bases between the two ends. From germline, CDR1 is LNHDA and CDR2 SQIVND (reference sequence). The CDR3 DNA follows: TGTGCCAGTAAGGGACAACCGCTAAAAGGAAACACCATATATTTT. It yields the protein CASKGQPLKGNTIYF.

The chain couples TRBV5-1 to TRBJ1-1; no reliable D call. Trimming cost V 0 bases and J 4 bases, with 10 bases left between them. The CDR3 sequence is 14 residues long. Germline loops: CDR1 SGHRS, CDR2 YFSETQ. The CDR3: CASSLEGGSTEAFF. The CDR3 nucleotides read TGCGCCAGCAGCTTGGAGGGCGGCTCCACTGAAGCTTTCTTT.

Here the CDR3 DNA reads TGTGCCAGCAGCCAAGATTACGCCACCGGGGAGCTGTTTTTT. Translated, it gives CASSQDYATGELFF. The chain employs TRBV14 and TRBJ2-2, with unresolved D. The germline CDR1 and CDR2 sequences are SGHDN and FVKESK. The CDR3 runs 14 residues. The V gene lost 0 bases and the J gene lost 4 bases, with 6 bases spanning the gap.

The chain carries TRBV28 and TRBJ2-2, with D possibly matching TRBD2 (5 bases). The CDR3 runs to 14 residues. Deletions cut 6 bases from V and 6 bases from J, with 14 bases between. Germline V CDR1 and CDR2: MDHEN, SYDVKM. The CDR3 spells CASRHRERAGELFF. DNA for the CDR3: TGTGCCAGCAGGCACCGGGAAAGGGCCGGGGAGCTGTTTTTT. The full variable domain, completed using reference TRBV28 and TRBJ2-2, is DVKVTQSSRYLVKRTGEKVFLECVQDMDHENMFWYRQDPGLGLRLIYFSYDVKMKEKGDIPEGYSVSREKKERFSLILESASTNQTSMYLCASRHRERAGELFFGEGSRLTVL.

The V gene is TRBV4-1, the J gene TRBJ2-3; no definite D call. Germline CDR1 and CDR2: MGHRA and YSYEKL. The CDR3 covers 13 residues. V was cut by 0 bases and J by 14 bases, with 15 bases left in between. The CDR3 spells CASSQDRDQLPYF. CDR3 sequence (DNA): TGCGCCAGCAGCCAAGATCGAGATCAACTCCCGTATTTT.

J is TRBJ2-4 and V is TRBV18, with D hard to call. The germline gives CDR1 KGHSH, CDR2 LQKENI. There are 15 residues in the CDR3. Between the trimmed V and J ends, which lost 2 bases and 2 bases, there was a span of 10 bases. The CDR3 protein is CASSPGLGPKNIQYF. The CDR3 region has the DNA TGTGCCAGCTCACCAGGGCTTGGCCCCAAAAACATTCAGTACTTC. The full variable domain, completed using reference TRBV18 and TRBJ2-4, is NAGVMQNPRHLVRRRGQEARLRCSPMKGHSHVYWYRQLPEEGLKFMVYLQKENIIDESGMPKERFSAEFPKEGPSILRIQQVVRGDSAAYFCASSPGLGPKNIQYFGAGTRLSVL.

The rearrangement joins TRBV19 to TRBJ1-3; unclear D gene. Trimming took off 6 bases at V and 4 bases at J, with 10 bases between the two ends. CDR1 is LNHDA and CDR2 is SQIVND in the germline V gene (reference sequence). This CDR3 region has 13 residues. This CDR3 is CASSLVNGNTIYF. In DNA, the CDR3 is TGTGCCAGTAGCCTGGTTAACGGAAACACCATATATTTT.

CDR3 region: CASSPGTGFDTQYF. CDR3 nucleotides: TGTGCCAGCAGCCCTGGGACAGGGTTTGATACGCAGTATTTT. The rearrangement links TRBV13 to TRBJ2-3, with 9 bases aligning to TRBD1. Per the germline V gene, CDR1 is PRHDT and CDR2 is FYEKMQ (reference sequence). This CDR3 region has 14 residues. V lost 5 bases to trimming and J lost 6 bases; unmatched junction nucleotides: 6.